Listed below are T cell receptor beta chains from one sample, sequenced in a study of shared clonotypes between healthy human individuals. Assay used: immunoSEQ multiplex PCR; TCRdb lists only in-frame clones, some missing. The table includes nearly 2 million clones, roughly 94% detected once. The specimen was naive CD8+ T cells sorted from blood. Source of these receptors: a young man in good health. Both conserved end residues are part of each CDR3. The order of the fields is CDR3 DNA, CDR3 protein, clone size, V gene, D gene, J gene. D genes are given only for firm matches. The size of a clone is reported for some rows only, either as once, few or many, or as a class for expanded clones.

TGTGCCAGCAGCTTGAGCGGGGCTAGCTCCTACGAGCAGTACTTC | CASSLSGASSYEQYF | NA | TRBV13 | TRBD2 | TRBJ2-7
TGTGCCAGCAGCCCCGGGACTTCGAACACCGGGGAGCTGTTTTTT | CASSPGTSNTGELFF | NA | TRBV9 | NA | TRBJ2-2
TGTGCCAGCAGCATACAGGGGTCCTACGAGCAGTACTTC | CASSIQGSYEQYF | NA | TRBV5-4 | TRBD1 | TRBJ2-7
TGTGCCAGCAGTTACGCGGGAGCCTACGAGCAGTACTTC | CASSYAGAYEQYF | NA | TRBV6-5 | TRBD2 | TRBJ2-7
TGTGCCACCAGCAGAGAAGAGACAGGGGCCGCCGAGCAGTACTTC | CATSREETGAAEQYF | NA | TRBV15 | TRBD1 | TRBJ2-7
TGCGCCAGCAGCCAAGATCAGGCCTACGAGCAGTACTTC | CASSQDQAYEQYF | NA | TRBV4-1 | NA | TRBJ2-7
TGTGCCAGCAGCGCCCCCGCACTGTCGGGGACCCACCCCGGGGAGCTGTTTTTT | CASSAPALSGTHPGELFF | NA | TRBV9 | NA | TRBJ2-2
TGCGCCAGCAGCCAGGACAGGCTGGAGGGCTATGGCTACACCTTC | CASSQDRLEGYGYTF | NA | TRBV4-3 | TRBD1 | TRBJ1-2
TGCGCCAGCAGCCAAGACGAGGGGATCTCTGGAAACACCATATATTTT | CASSQDEGISGNTIYF | once | TRBV4-3 | NA | TRBJ1-3
TGTGCCAGCAGCTGGGGGACTAGCGGGAGTAACGAGCAGTACTTC | CASSWGTSGSNEQYF | once | TRBV7-9 | TRBD2 | TRBJ2-7
TGTGCCAGCAGTTTACTCTCCCCTAGCGGGGGGCCCTACAATGAGCAGTTCTTC | CASSLLSPSGGPYNEQFF | once | TRBV27 | TRBD2 | TRBJ2-1
TGTGCCAGCAGTTTATTTGGGTCAGGCTACGAGCAGTACTTC | CASSLFGSGYEQYF | NA | TRBV27 | NA | TRBJ2-7
TGTGCCAGCAGCTCTTTGGGGACAGGGTCCTACAATGAGCAGTTCTTC | CASSSLGTGSYNEQFF | NA | TRBV11-2 | TRBD1 | TRBJ2-1
TGTGCCAGTAGTATAGATACAGGGGGCCGAACCGGGGAGCTGTTTTTT | CASSIDTGGRTGELFF | once | TRBV19 | TRBD1 | TRBJ2-2
TGCGCCAGCAGCGCGGAGCAAGGGGTATACGAGCAGTACTTC | CASSAEQGVYEQYF | NA | TRBV5-1 | NA | TRBJ2-7
TGTGCCAGCAGCTCCCATCTGCAGCGGGGGGTGTTCCAAGAGACCCAGTACTTC | CASSSHLQRGVFQETQYF | NA | TRBV9 | TRBD2 | TRBJ2-5